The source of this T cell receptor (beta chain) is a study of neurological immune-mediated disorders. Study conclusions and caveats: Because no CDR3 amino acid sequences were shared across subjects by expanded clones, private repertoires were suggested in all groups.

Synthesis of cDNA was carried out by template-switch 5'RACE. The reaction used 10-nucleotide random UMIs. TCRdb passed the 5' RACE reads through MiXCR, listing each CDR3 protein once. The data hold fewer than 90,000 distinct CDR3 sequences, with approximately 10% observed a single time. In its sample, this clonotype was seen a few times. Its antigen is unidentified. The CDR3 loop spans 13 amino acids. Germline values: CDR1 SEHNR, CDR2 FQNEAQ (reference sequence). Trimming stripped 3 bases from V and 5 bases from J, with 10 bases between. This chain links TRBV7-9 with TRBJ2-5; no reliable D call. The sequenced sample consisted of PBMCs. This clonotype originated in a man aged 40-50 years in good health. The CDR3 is CASSFEKGETQYF. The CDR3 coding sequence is TGTGCCAGCAGCTTTGAAAAAGGGGAGACCCAGTACTTC.